The clone carrying this T cell receptor beta chain was counted a single time. This sample is drawn from a study of blood T cell repertoires in COVID-19. Repertoires were generated with immunoSEQ multiplex PCR, while TCRdb's copy carries only in-frame clones and drops some. The table lists 100,000 to 150,000 clones, around 86% of them singletons, with around 11% in the top ten. Germline-derived CDR1 and CDR2 are MNHGY and SVAAGI. The V gene lost 2 bases and the J gene lost 2 bases, with 14 bases spanning the gap. The CDR3 is 16 residues long. The chain recombines TRBV6-9 with TRBJ2-3, with D perhaps TRBD2 (6 bases). This sequence originates from a man in his sixties with acute or convalescent COVID-19. Source material: peripheral blood. CDR3 sequence reads: CASSYPSGYSTDTQYF. CDR3 in DNA: TGTGCCAGCAGTTATCCAAGCGGGTACTCCACAGATACGCAGTATTTT.